Listed here are 15 T cell receptor beta chains from one sample, sequenced in a study of cytomegalovirus exposure and HLA in healthy donors (dated 2017 in TCRdb). Library generation was performed with the immunoSEQ multiplex PCR assay. For the multiplex PCR, a mixture combining 60 forward primers for TCR Vbeta segments and 13 reverse primers for TCR Jbeta segments was used. TCRdb re-hosts the immuneACCESS table, in-frame sequences only. Its copies lack some clones; in the studies checked, an unresolved V gene accounts for under half of them, and the cause for the rest is not known. This sample is represented by about 80,000 clones; approximately 80% of them were singletons. The ten largest clones add up to around a quarter of the sample. The sequencing sample was made of PBMCs. These receptors were obtained from a woman between 45 and 65 years old in good health and CMV-seropositive.

The chain employs TRBV5-1 and TRBJ1-6; 8 bases fit TRBD1. Germline-derived CDR1 and CDR2 are SGHRS and YFSETQ. The CDR3 is 14 amino acids. The junction had 4 bases not matched to a gene; V was cut back by 4 bases and J by 7 bases. CDR3 sequence (DNA): TGCGCCAGCAGCCACGGGACAGGAAATTCACCCCTCCACTTT. It yields the protein CASSHGTGNSPLHF.

This clone was seen once. The chain recombines TRBV2 with TRBJ1-1; TRBD1 might be the D (5 bases). The V and J ends lost 7 bases and 10 bases respectively, with 19 bases between them. CDR1 is SNHLY, CDR2 FYNNEI, per germline. The CDR3 sequence is 13 residues long. CDR3 amino acids: CASIRTGVLTAFF. The CDR3, as DNA: TGTGCCAGCATAAGAACGGGGGTTCTGACAGCTTTCTTT.

The rearrangement uses TRBV19 and TRBJ2-1; TRBD2 agrees at 9 bases. The CDR3 spans 17 residues. J gave up 8 bases and V 0 bases, and 11 bases lay outside the gene matches. From germline, CDR1 is LNHDA and CDR2 SQIVND (reference sequence). CDR3 protein: CASSIDRGGRASYEQFF. The CDR3 DNA follows: TGTGCCAGTAGTATAGATCGCGGCGGGAGGGCCTCTTATGAGCAGTTCTTC.

This chain uses TRBV11-2 with TRBJ1-1; 7 nucleotides agree with TRBD1. The CDR3 spans 15 residues. The V and J ends lost 0 bases and 6 bases, in that order; junction bases with no gene match: 7. Germline V gene data show CDR1 as SGHAT and CDR2 as FQNNGV. The CDR3: CASSLESGTVAEAFF. CDR3 nucleotide sequence: TGTGCCAGCAGCTTAGAGTCGGGGACAGTAGCTGAAGCTTTCTTT.

V is TRBV11-3 and J is TRBJ1-2, with TRBD1 identical over 9 bases. The ends lost 5 bases at V and 5 bases at J; junction bases unmatched: 6. The CDR3 consists of 14 residues. Germline V lookup: CDR1 SGHNT, CDR2 YENEEA. The CDR3 nucleotides read TGTGCCAGCAGCGCCCGGGACAGGGATTATGGCTACACCTTC. It codes for CASSARDRDYGYTF.

As to this clone: Other DNA sequences of this sample code for an identical CDR3. This chain joins TRBV5-1 and TRBJ2-2; maybe TRBD2 (6 bases). CDR3 length: 13 residues. Trimming removed 5 bases from V and 4 bases from J, with 9 bases in between. CDR1 and CDR2 (germline): SGHRS, YFSETQ. CDR3 protein: CASSRGGTGELFF. CDR3 nucleotides: TGCGCCAGCAGTCGGGGAGGCACCGGGGAGCTGTTTTTT. The whole variable domain, remainder taken from reference TRBV5-1 and TRBJ2-2, is KAGVTQTPRYLIKTRGQQVTLSCSPISGHRSVSWYQQTPGQGLQFLFEYFSETQRNKGNFPGRFSGRQFSNSRSEMNVSTLELGDSALYLCASSRGGTGELFFGEGSRLTVL.

This chain joins TRBV19 and TRBJ1-2, with TRBD1 matching over 8 bases. V dropped 5 bases and J dropped 4; count of bases not matched to a gene: 9. CDR1 and CDR2 from the germline V gene are LNHDA and SQIVND (reference sequence). CDR3 size: 15 residues. CDR3 DNA sequence: TGTGCCAGTAGTGCCGGACAGGGAATCGCCTATGGCTACACCTTC. It is translated as CASSAGQGIAYGYTF.

Comments on this clone: Other DNA sequences in the same sample also yield this CDR3. V usage is TRBV6-1 and J usage is TRBJ1-5; 10 nucleotides agree with TRBD1. Trimming at V came to 1 base and at J to 7 bases, leaving 4 bases not matched to a gene. The CDR3 consists of 15 residues. Germline V CDR1 and CDR2: MNHNS, SASEGT. Here the CDR3 reads CASSEGTGGGQPQHF. The DNA of the CDR3 is TGTGCCAGCAGTGAAGGGACAGGGGGAGGCCAGCCCCAGCATTTT.

This chain uses TRBV27 with TRBJ2-5; 9 positions agree with TRBD2. Germline values: CDR1 MNHEY, CDR2 SMNVEV (reference sequence). The ends lost 3 bases at V and 5 bases at J; junction bases unmatched: 7. This CDR3 comprises 15 residues. Written as DNA, the CDR3 is TGTGCCAGCAGTTTGGTTGCGGGGGGGCGGGAGACCCAGTACTTC. This sequence encodes CASSLVAGGRETQYF.

This chain links TRBV29-1 with TRBJ2-1; D is possibly TRBD1 (6 bases). Germline loops: CDR1 SQVTM, CDR2 ANQGSEA. The CDR3 sequence is 13 residues long. V lost 3 bases and J 5 bases, leaving 11 bases between the germline ends. The CDR3 region is CSVERQADNEQFF. CDR3 nucleotide sequence: TGCAGCGTTGAGCGACAGGCAGACAATGAGCAGTTCTTC.

The chain links TRBV6-5 to TRBJ2-7, with no clear D. Germline values: CDR1 MNHEY, CDR2 SVGAGI. The CDR3 sequence is 14 residues long. V lost 2 bases and J 0 bases, leaving 8 bases between the germline ends. The CDR3 loop reads CASSYTGSSYEQYV. The CDR3 coding sequence is TGTGCCAGCAGTTACACGGGTAGCTCCTACGAGCAGTACGTC.

The chain links TRBV7-2 to TRBJ2-1; 9 bases align to TRBD2. V dropped 6 bases and J dropped 14; count of bases not matched to a gene: 14. The CDR3 has 14 amino acids. CDR1 is SGHTA, CDR2 FQGNSA, per germline. The CDR3 region has the DNA TGTGCCAGCAGGAAAGGCGGCCTCGCGGGAGGGAAGTTCTTC. This gives the protein CASRKGGLAGGKFF.

The V and J genes are TRBV6-6 and TRBJ2-3, with D perhaps TRBD1 (6 bases). Germline V gene sequence: CDR1 MNHNY, CDR2 SVGAGI (reference sequence). V lost 7 bases to trimming and J lost 7 bases, with 24 bases between them. The CDR3 is made up of 16 amino acids. CDR3 sequence: CASTDPAGAPRNTQYF. Written as DNA, the CDR3 is TGTGCCAGCACCGACCCAGCAGGGGCCCCGAGGAATACGCAGTATTTT.

This chain connects TRBV10-3 to TRBJ1-1; D not certain. This CDR3 is built from 13 residues. Per the germline V gene, CDR1 is ENHRY and CDR2 is SYGVKD. The V and J ends lost 9 bases and 3 bases respectively, with 14 bases between them. The CDR3 sequence: CAIQDGIYTEAFF. CDR3 bases: TGTGCCATTCAGGACGGGATTTACACTGAAGCTTTCTTT.

The rearrangement joins TRBV9 to TRBJ1-2; D might be TRBD1 (6 bases). With 0 bases removed from V and 8 bases from J, the gap between germline ends came to 17 bases. The CDR3 loop spans 15 amino acids. Germline values: CDR1 SGDLS, CDR2 YYNGEE. The CDR3 DNA sequence: TGTGCCAGCAGCGTAGAAGCAGGGGCCCGCCGGGGCTACACCTTC. Encoded protein: CASSVEAGARRGYTF.